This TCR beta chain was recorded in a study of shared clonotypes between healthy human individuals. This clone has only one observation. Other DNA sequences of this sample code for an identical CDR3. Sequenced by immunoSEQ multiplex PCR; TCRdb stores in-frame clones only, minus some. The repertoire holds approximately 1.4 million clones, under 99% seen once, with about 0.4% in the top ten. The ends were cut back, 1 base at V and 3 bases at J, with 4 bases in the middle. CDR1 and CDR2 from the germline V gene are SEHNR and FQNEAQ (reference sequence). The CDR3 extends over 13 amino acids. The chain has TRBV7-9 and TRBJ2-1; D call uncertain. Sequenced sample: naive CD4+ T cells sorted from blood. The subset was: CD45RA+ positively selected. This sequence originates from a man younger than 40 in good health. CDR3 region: CASSLDRYNEQFF. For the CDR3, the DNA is TGTGCCAGCAGCTTAGACCGCTACAATGAGCAGTTCTTC.